This T cell receptor (beta chain) was captured in a study of early T cells in non-severe SARS-CoV-2 infection. Study-level results: Matching against VDJdb likely underestimated virus-specific expansions, favoring anti-spike CD8.

J gave up 9 bases and V 2 bases, and 1 base lay outside the gene matches. The CDR3 runs to 12 residues. The germline V gene encodes CDR1 ENHRY and CDR2 SYGVKD. Unique molecular identifiers were affixed to single, distinct cDNA molecules. TCRdb reanalysed the 5' RACE reads using MiXCR and keeps one entry per CDR3 protein. The sample carries about 21,000 distinct CDR3 sequences, 4.7% recorded once. For this clonotype: As yet, its antigen is unknown.

This rearrangement joins TRBV10-3 to TRBJ2-3; 8 bases align to TRBD2. The sequenced material came from whole blood. This TCR came from an adult who was a healthcare worker with PCR-confirmed SARS-CoV-2 infection or an uninfected control (not recorded which). The CDR3 sequence is CAISEGGGTQYF. CDR3 DNA: TGTGCCATCAGTGAGGGCGGGGGGACGCAGTATTTT.